The rows below give T cell receptor beta chains drawn from one sample of a study of T cells after yellow fever vaccination. TCRdb fed the 5' RACE reads into MiXCR, producing one record per CDR3 protein. The table records fewer than 500,000 distinct CDR3 sequences, about 19% of them present only once. This specimen consisted of PBMCs, obtained before the yellow fever booster vaccination. These receptors were collected from a man aged 18 to 29 who received the YFV17D yellow fever vaccine. CDR3s include the opening cysteine and the closing phenylalanine or tryptophan. Fields, in order: V gene, J gene, CDR3 length, CDR3 protein.

v_gene: TRBV2
j_gene: TRBJ1-5
len: 13
CDR3aa: CASSTGAVQPQHF

v_gene: TRBV25-1
j_gene: TRBJ1-2
len: 16
CDR3aa: CASTMSSTSLWDGYTF

v_gene: TRBV4-1
j_gene: TRBJ1-1
len: 15
CDR3aa: CASSQVTAANTEAFF

v_gene: TRBV29-1
j_gene: TRBJ2-2
len: 12
CDR3aa: CSVLDSTGELFF

v_gene: TRBV28
j_gene: TRBJ1-5
len: 14
CDR3aa: CASRRQGGNRPQHF

v_gene: TRBV12-3/TRBV12-4
j_gene: TRBJ1-4
len: 15
CDR3aa: CASRDLTGSSEKLFF

v_gene: TRBV12-3/TRBV12-4
j_gene: TRBJ2-7
len: 11
CDR3aa: CASSRGYEQYF

v_gene: TRBV12-3/TRBV12-4
j_gene: TRBJ1-3
len: 14
CDR3aa: CASRTTTVFHTIYF

v_gene: TRBV20-1
j_gene: TRBJ1-1
len: 15
CDR3aa: CSLIGGGGSYTEAFF

v_gene: TRBV7-9
j_gene: TRBJ1-4
len: 13
CDR3aa: CASSLGTDEKLFF

v_gene: TRBV6-6
j_gene: TRBJ2-3
len: 14
CDR3aa: CASLSVVSTDTQYF

v_gene: TRBV4-1
j_gene: TRBJ2-1
len: 16
CDR3aa: CASSQPTGTGSGWQFF

v_gene: TRBV7-2
j_gene: TRBJ1-5
len: 14
CDR3aa: CASSLVLRNQPQHF

v_gene: TRBV5-6
j_gene: TRBJ1-4
len: 14
CDR3aa: CASSLVSRNEKLFF